This is a list of T cell receptor beta chains from one sample in a study of blood T cell repertoires in COVID-19. Method: immunoSEQ multiplex PCR; TCRdb's copy keeps in-frame clones and lacks some. The sample lists fewer than 350,000 clones, approximately 86% seen once, with roughly 13% in the top ten. Input material: peripheral blood. Receptors originate from a woman in her 70s with COVID-19, enrolled during active disease. Each CDR3 is given with its conserved first and last residue. The order of the fields is D gene, J gene, V gene, CDR3 length, clone size, CDR3 DNA, CDR3 protein. A D gene is named only where the DNA matches it firmly. Rows may omit the clone size; those that give it use once, few, many or a size class.

D gene: NA
J gene: TRBJ1-1
V gene: TRBV6-5
CDR3 length: 12
clone size: many
CDR3 DNA: TGTGCCAGCAGCCTAGTTGACGTCTGGGCTTTCTTT
CDR3 protein: CASSLVDVWAFF

D gene: NA
J gene: TRBJ2-2
V gene: TRBV7-2
CDR3 length: 15
clone size: NA
CDR3 DNA: TGTGCCAGCAGCTCGAGCGGTGCTTGGGGCGGGGAGCTGTTTTTT
CDR3 protein: CASSSSGAWGGELFF

D gene: TRBD2
J gene: TRBJ2-2
V gene: TRBV24-1
CDR3 length: 16
clone size: NA
CDR3 DNA: TGTGCCACCAGTGATCCTGGGATAGCGGGGGCCGGGGAGCTGTTTTTT
CDR3 protein: CATSDPGIAGAGELFF

D gene: TRBD1
J gene: TRBJ2-5
V gene: TRBV24-1
CDR3 length: 14
clone size: NA
CDR3 DNA: TGTGCCACCAGTGATTCCACAGGGGTCGAGACCCAGTACTTC
CDR3 protein: CATSDSTGVETQYF

D gene: NA
J gene: TRBJ2-3
V gene: TRBV9
CDR3 length: 15
clone size: NA
CDR3 DNA: TGTGCCAGCAGCCCCTTTTTAGAGGGGGCAGATACGCAGTATTTT
CDR3 protein: CASSPFLEGADTQYF

D gene: TRBD1
J gene: TRBJ2-3
V gene: TRBV18
CDR3 length: 16
clone size: NA
CDR3 DNA: TGTGCCAGCTCACCAATGAGACAGGGAAGCACAGATACGCAGTATTTT
CDR3 protein: CASSPMRQGSTDTQYF

D gene: NA
J gene: TRBJ1-6
V gene: TRBV7-2
CDR3 length: 14
clone size: NA
CDR3 DNA: TGTGCCAGCAGCTTGACAGCCTATAATTCACCCCTCCACTTT
CDR3 protein: CASSLTAYNSPLHF

D gene: TRBD1
J gene: TRBJ1-2
V gene: TRBV28
CDR3 length: 14
clone size: NA
CDR3 DNA: TGTGCCAGCAGTCCTCGACAGGGGGCCAGTGGCTACACCTTC
CDR3 protein: CASSPRQGASGYTF

D gene: NA
J gene: TRBJ1-5
V gene: TRBV18
CDR3 length: 13
clone size: NA
CDR3 DNA: TGTGCCAGCTCACCAGGGGGGGATCAGCCCCAGCATTTT
CDR3 protein: CASSPGGDQPQHF

D gene: TRBD2
J gene: TRBJ2-1
V gene: TRBV4-1
CDR3 length: 17
clone size: NA
CDR3 DNA: TGCGCCAGCAGCCAAGTTACTAGCGGGGGCCTTTACAATGAGCAGTTCTTC
CDR3 protein: CASSQVTSGGLYNEQFF

D gene: NA
J gene: TRBJ2-2
V gene: TRBV11-1
CDR3 length: 14
clone size: NA
CDR3 DNA: TGTGCCAGCAGCTTATGGGAGGACACCGGGGAGCTGTTTTTT
CDR3 protein: CASSLWEDTGELFF

D gene: NA
J gene: TRBJ2-3
V gene: TRBV9
CDR3 length: 15
clone size: NA
CDR3 DNA: TGTGCCAGCAGCCCGAGGACAGTATCGGCAGATACGCAGTATTTT
CDR3 protein: CASSPRTVSADTQYF

D gene: TRBD1
J gene: TRBJ1-1
V gene: TRBV28
CDR3 length: 13
clone size: NA
CDR3 DNA: TGTGCCAGCAGACCCCAGGGGGCCACTGAAGCTTTCTTT
CDR3 protein: CASRPQGATEAFF

D gene: NA
J gene: TRBJ2-5
V gene: TRBV9
CDR3 length: 14
clone size: NA
CDR3 DNA: TGTGCCAGCAGCGTAGCTGGGCAGCAAGAGACCCAGTACTTC
CDR3 protein: CASSVAGQQETQYF

D gene: TRBD1
J gene: TRBJ2-3
V gene: TRBV7-2
CDR3 length: 14
clone size: NA
CDR3 DNA: TGTGCCAGCAGTTCCACCGGGACAGCAGATACGCAGTATTTT
CDR3 protein: CASSSTGTADTQYF

D gene: TRBD1
J gene: TRBJ2-7
V gene: TRBV19
CDR3 length: 17
clone size: few
CDR3 DNA: TGTGCCAGTACCGGGGGACCCGGACAGGGAAACACCTACGAGCAGTACTTC
CDR3 protein: CASTGGPGQGNTYEQYF

D gene: TRBD1
J gene: TRBJ1-1
V gene: TRBV10-3
CDR3 length: 13
clone size: NA
CDR3 DNA: TGTGCCACGGACAGGGGAATGAACACTGAAGCTTTCTTT
CDR3 protein: CATDRGMNTEAFF

D gene: NA
J gene: TRBJ2-1
V gene: TRBV9
CDR3 length: 14
clone size: once
CDR3 DNA: TGTGCCAGCAGCGACTTGGGTGGGCGGGATGAGCAGTTCTTC
CDR3 protein: CASSDLGGRDEQFF

D gene: NA
J gene: TRBJ1-2
V gene: TRBV6-1
CDR3 length: 15
clone size: NA
CDR3 DNA: TGTGCCAGCACCAGAGGGAGGGGGAGTGACTATGGCTACACCTTC
CDR3 protein: CASTRGRGSDYGYTF

D gene: TRBD1
J gene: TRBJ1-1
V gene: TRBV7-9
CDR3 length: 16
clone size: few
CDR3 DNA: TGTGCCAGCAGCTTCCCTTCAGGGGGCGGAAACACTGAAGCTTTCTTT
CDR3 protein: CASSFPSGGGNTEAFF

D gene: TRBD1
J gene: TRBJ1-5
V gene: TRBV28
CDR3 length: 17
clone size: NA
CDR3 DNA: TGTGCCAGCAGTGCCTCCGGGACAGCCCCGAGGAATCAGCCCCAGCATTTT
CDR3 protein: CASSASGTAPRNQPQHF

D gene: NA
J gene: TRBJ2-5
V gene: TRBV5-4
CDR3 length: 14
clone size: NA
CDR3 DNA: TGTGCCAGCAGCCCTCGGACAGCCCAAGAGACCCAGTACTTC
CDR3 protein: CASSPRTAQETQYF

D gene: NA
J gene: TRBJ1-1
V gene: TRBV27
CDR3 length: 15
clone size: NA
CDR3 DNA: TGTGCCAGCAGTTTATTTGGGGTAGGGGACACTGAGGCTTTCTTT
CDR3 protein: CASSLFGVGDTEAFF

D gene: NA
J gene: TRBJ2-7
V gene: TRBV28
CDR3 length: 14
clone size: NA
CDR3 DNA: TGTGCCAGCAGTTTTAATGGGGCACACTACGAGCAGTACTTC
CDR3 protein: CASSFNGAHYEQYF

D gene: NA
J gene: TRBJ2-3
V gene: TRBV4-1
CDR3 length: 15
clone size: NA
CDR3 DNA: TGCGCCAGCAGCCAAGGGACAGAACACACAGATACGCAGTATTTT
CDR3 protein: CASSQGTEHTDTQYF

D gene: TRBD1
J gene: TRBJ2-2
V gene: TRBV30
CDR3 length: 13
clone size: NA
CDR3 DNA: TGTGCCGGACAGGCGGATTTTAACGGGGAGCTGTTTTTT
CDR3 protein: CAGQADFNGELFF

D gene: TRBD2
J gene: TRBJ2-7
V gene: TRBV4-3
CDR3 length: 15
clone size: NA
CDR3 DNA: TGCGCCAGCAGCCTTTACCTCGGGGGGTACGACGAGCAGTACTTC
CDR3 protein: CASSLYLGGYDEQYF

D gene: NA
J gene: TRBJ1-1
V gene: TRBV6-6
CDR3 length: 14
clone size: NA
CDR3 DNA: TGTGCCAGCAGTTACTCGAGTTCGGTAATCGTCGCTTTCTTT
CDR3 protein: CASSYSSSVIVAFF

D gene: NA
J gene: TRBJ2-3
V gene: TRBV6-5
CDR3 length: 13
clone size: NA
CDR3 DNA: TGTGCCAGCGGGATGGACTTCACAGATACGCAGTATTTT
CDR3 protein: CASGMDFTDTQYF

D gene: TRBD2
J gene: TRBJ2-7
V gene: TRBV4-2
CDR3 length: 17
clone size: NA
CDR3 DNA: TGTGCCAGCAGCCAAGATTACAGCGGGGGGTACACCTACGAGCAGTACTTC
CDR3 protein: CASSQDYSGGYTYEQYF

D gene: NA
J gene: TRBJ1-4
V gene: TRBV19
CDR3 length: 16
clone size: NA
CDR3 DNA: TGTGCCAGTAGTTTCGGCCTGACTGCAACTAATGAAAAACTGTTTTTT
CDR3 protein: CASSFGLTATNEKLFF

D gene: TRBD1
J gene: TRBJ2-1
V gene: TRBV19
CDR3 length: 13
clone size: NA
CDR3 DNA: TGTGCCAGTGGGAATGCAGGGGGCAATGAGCAGTTCTTC
CDR3 protein: CASGNAGGNEQFF

D gene: TRBD1
J gene: TRBJ2-6
V gene: TRBV11-2
CDR3 length: 18
clone size: NA
CDR3 DNA: TGTGCCAGCAGCATATACCGGGACAGGGAAGGTGGGGCCAACGTCCTGACTTTC
CDR3 protein: CASSIYRDREGGANVLTF

D gene: NA
J gene: TRBJ1-4
V gene: TRBV2
CDR3 length: 14
clone size: NA
CDR3 DNA: TGTGCCAGCAGGGAGGACGGGACACAGGAAAAACTGTTTTTT
CDR3 protein: CASREDGTQEKLFF

D gene: TRBD2
J gene: TRBJ2-1
V gene: TRBV7-2
CDR3 length: 15
clone size: NA
CDR3 DNA: TGTGCCAGCAGACTTAGCGGGGGGCACGCCAATGAGCAGTTCTTC
CDR3 protein: CASRLSGGHANEQFF

D gene: NA
J gene: TRBJ2-1
V gene: TRBV5-6
CDR3 length: 14
clone size: few
CDR3 DNA: TGTGCCAGTACCTGGGGCATCAGTTACAATGAGCAGTTCTTC
CDR3 protein: CASTWGISYNEQFF

D gene: TRBD2
J gene: TRBJ2-7
V gene: TRBV5-4
CDR3 length: 19
clone size: NA
CDR3 DNA: TGTGCCAGCAGCCAGGCGGCGGGACTAGCGGGGCGCCCTCCCTACGAGCAGTACTTC
CDR3 protein: CASSQAAGLAGRPPYEQYF

D gene: TRBD1
J gene: TRBJ1-6
V gene: TRBV24-1
CDR3 length: 19
clone size: NA
CDR3 DNA: TGTGCCACCAGTGATTTTTGGGTGACAGGGGGCTTCTATAATTCACCCCTCCACTTT
CDR3 protein: CATSDFWVTGGFYNSPLHF

D gene: NA
J gene: TRBJ1-2
V gene: TRBV19
CDR3 length: 12
clone size: NA
CDR3 DNA: TGTGCCAGTAGTACTTCTTTGCGGGAAAGCACCTTC
CDR3 protein: CASSTSLRESTF

D gene: TRBD1
J gene: TRBJ2-7
V gene: TRBV27
CDR3 length: 18
clone size: NA
CDR3 DNA: TGTGCCAGCAGTTCTCGAGGCGGACAGGGAGCAGATGCCTACGAGCAGTACTTC
CDR3 protein: CASSSRGGQGADAYEQYF

D gene: NA
J gene: TRBJ1-2
V gene: TRBV20-1
CDR3 length: 11
clone size: NA
CDR3 DNA: TGCAGTGCGACGCCGGGAAATGGCTACACCTTC
CDR3 protein: CSATPGNGYTF

D gene: TRBD2
J gene: TRBJ2-1
V gene: TRBV28
CDR3 length: 16
clone size: NA
CDR3 DNA: TGTGCCAGCAGTTTATCCGCGGAGCTAGCGGGGGCCGGCGGGTTCTTC
CDR3 protein: CASSLSAELAGAGGFF

D gene: TRBD2
J gene: TRBJ2-5
V gene: TRBV5-1
CDR3 length: 15
clone size: once
CDR3 DNA: TGCGCCAGCAGGGAGAGACGGACTAGCCAAGAGACCCAGTACTTC
CDR3 protein: CASRERRTSQETQYF

D gene: NA
J gene: TRBJ1-1
V gene: TRBV28
CDR3 length: 16
clone size: once
CDR3 DNA: TGTGCCAGCACCCCGTTGGACAAGGAGGGGGAGGGTGAAGCTTTCTTT
CDR3 protein: CASTPLDKEGEGEAFF

D gene: NA
J gene: TRBJ2-5
V gene: TRBV7-2
CDR3 length: 13
clone size: NA
CDR3 DNA: TGTGCCAGCGCAAGGGGTACCCAAGAGACCCAGTACTTC
CDR3 protein: CASARGTQETQYF

D gene: NA
J gene: TRBJ1-5
V gene: TRBV6-6
CDR3 length: 17
clone size: NA
CDR3 DNA: TGTGCCAGCAGTCCTGCTTACAGGGACTATAGCAATCAGCCCCAGCATTTT
CDR3 protein: CASSPAYRDYSNQPQHF

D gene: TRBD1
J gene: TRBJ2-7
V gene: TRBV3-1/TRBV3-2
CDR3 length: 16
clone size: once
CDR3 DNA: TGTGCCAGCAGCCTCGAGACCGGGACAGGGTGGTACGAGCAGTACTTC
CDR3 protein: CASSLETGTGWYEQYF

D gene: TRBD1
J gene: TRBJ2-7
V gene: TRBV13
CDR3 length: 15
clone size: NA
CDR3 DNA: TGTGCCAGCAGTCCTGGCCGGCAGGGGGCCGACGAGCAGTACTTC
CDR3 protein: CASSPGRQGADEQYF

D gene: TRBD1
J gene: TRBJ2-2
V gene: TRBV6-6
CDR3 length: 15
clone size: NA
CDR3 DNA: TGTGCCAGCAGTTACGGGACAGGGCGCACCGGGGAGCTGTTTTTT
CDR3 protein: CASSYGTGRTGELFF

D gene: NA
J gene: TRBJ1-1
V gene: TRBV4-1
CDR3 length: 15
clone size: NA
CDR3 DNA: TGCGCCAGCAGCCAAGATTCAGGGATGCGGACTGAAGCTTTCTTT
CDR3 protein: CASSQDSGMRTEAFF

D gene: NA
J gene: TRBJ2-3
V gene: TRBV6-1
CDR3 length: 13
clone size: NA
CDR3 DNA: TGTGCCAGCAGGGAAGGTAACACAGATACGCAGTATTTT
CDR3 protein: CASREGNTDTQYF

D gene: TRBD1
J gene: TRBJ2-7
V gene: TRBV5-5
CDR3 length: 15
clone size: NA
CDR3 DNA: TGTGCCAGCAGCGCTCCACAGGGGGCGAGCTACGAGCAGTACTTC
CDR3 protein: CASSAPQGASYEQYF

D gene: TRBD2
J gene: TRBJ2-7
V gene: TRBV4-1
CDR3 length: 15
clone size: NA
CDR3 DNA: TGCGCCAGCAGCGAGGGACTAGCGGGGGTCTACGAGCAGTACTTC
CDR3 protein: CASSEGLAGVYEQYF

D gene: NA
J gene: TRBJ1-5
V gene: TRBV30
CDR3 length: 16
clone size: NA
CDR3 DNA: TGTGCCTGGAGTCCACCTTCGGTCCGGGGCAATCAGCCCCAGCATTTT
CDR3 protein: CAWSPPSVRGNQPQHF